This record concerns one T cell receptor beta chain sequence. Its antigen is as yet unknown. These data originate in a study of cytomegalovirus exposure and HLA in healthy donors. The PCR ran on 60 Vbeta and 13 Jbeta primers. Generated by immunoSEQ multiplex PCR, the TCRdb table keeps only in-frame clones and is missing some. The sample lists some 200,000 clones, about 13% occurring once. Study conclusions and caveats: Cytomegalovirus status was reportedly diagnosed by the classifier with high sensitivity and specificity. The study listed approximately 170 cytomegalovirus-associated TCR beta chains. Later analysis demonstrated an association between a missense DCLRE1C variant and TCR beta V- and J-gene trimming.

J gave up 3 bases and V 3 bases, and 2 bases lay outside the gene matches. The CDR3 sequence is 14 residues long. Per the germline V gene, CDR1 is MDHEN and CDR2 is SYDVKM. The V gene is TRBV28, the J gene TRBJ2-7; 10 nucleotides agree with TRBD2. Sequenced: PBMCs. This sequence was found in a man aged 45-65 years in good health and CMV-seropositive. The CDR3 coding sequence is TGTGCCAGCAGTTTGACTAGCGGGTACTACGAGCAGTACTTC. Its translation is CASSLTSGYYEQYF. The entire variable domain, with the rest obtained from reference TRBV28 and TRBJ2-7, is as follows: DVKVTQSSRYLVKRTGEKVFLECVQDMDHENMFWYRQDPGLGLRLIYFSYDVKMKEKGDIPEGYSVSREKKERFSLILESASTNQTSMYLCASSLTSGYYEQYFGPGTRLTVT.